Below, one T cell receptor beta chain is given with its context. Its antigen is still unknown. This sample is part of a study of T cells after yellow fever vaccination. Study-level background: Low-cell-number fractions were prepared with SMART-Seq v4 Ultra Low Input. Study findings and constraints: Clonotypes appearing in both CD4 and CD8 compartments existed, and their share was small.

This CDR3 is 14 amino acids long. The trim removed 3 bases at V and 5 bases at J, leaving 4 bases unmatched. The germline CDR1 and CDR2 sequences are SQVTM and ANQGSEA. UMIs were added to TCR cDNA along with a universal primer site when it was made by 5'RACE template switching. MiXCR, applied by TCRdb to the 5' RACE reads, yields one record per CDR3 protein. The sample has hundreds of thousands of distinct CDR3 sequences; approximately 15% are singletons. This sample comprised PBMCs, obtained on the day of the yellow fever booster vaccination. This clonotype was sampled from a man aged 30 to 39 who received the YFV17D yellow fever vaccine. V and J are TRBV29-1 and TRBJ2-1; 10 nucleotides match TRBD2. This chain's CDR3 is CSVDGTSADNEQFF. In DNA form, the CDR3 reads TGCAGCGTTGACGGGACTAGCGCCGACAATGAGCAGTTCTTC.